This T cell receptor beta chain was retrieved from a study of blood T cells in healthy people across ages. The CDR3 extends over 14 amino acids. The V and J ends lost 5 bases and 6 bases, in that order; junction bases with no gene match: 3. From germline, CDR1 is SEHNR and CDR2 FQNEAQ (reference sequence). The use of a sample-barcoded 5' primer and a J-beta primer mix characterized a second PCR of about 7 to 12 cycles. One entry per CDR3 protein, called by TCRdb with MiXCR from the 5' RACE reads. The data contain hundreds of thousands of distinct CDR3 sequences, roughly 25% of them singletons. These records were also assigned to another study, of T cells of mothers and their children.

Sample: blood. J is TRBJ2-3 and V is TRBV7-9, with 12 positions matching TRBD2. This clonotype originated in a boy between 10 and 17 years old in good health. CDR3 nucleotide sequence: TGTGCCAGCAGCAGGACTAGCGGGAAGGATACGCAGTATTTT. This sequence encodes CASSRTSGKDTQYF.